This T cell receptor beta chain is drawn from a study of cytomegalovirus exposure and HLA in healthy donors. V lost 5 bases to trimming and J lost 1 base, with 8 bases between them. The CDR3 extends over 13 amino acids. Germline loops: CDR1 SEHNR, CDR2 FQNEAQ (reference sequence). The PCR used 60 Vbeta and 13 Jbeta primers. Profiled with immunoSEQ multiplex PCR; TCRdb holds only in-frame clones, not every one. Of some 180,000 clones listed, roughly 77% are singletons. Regarding this clone: The antigen is not known.

Study conclusions and caveats: The authors later found HLA-associated TCR beta chains more clonally expanded than equally common others.

The rearrangement uses TRBV7-9 and TRBJ1-1, with D unresolved. Input material: PBMCs. This TCR was sampled from a woman aged 25 to 39 in good health and CMV-seronegative. CDR3 residues: CASSQRENTEAFF. The CDR3 DNA follows: TGTGCCAGCAGCCAACGGGAGAACACTGAAGCTTTCTTT.